Presented here are 2 T cell receptor beta chains from one specimen sequenced in a study of T cell repertoires in cytomegalovirus infection. TCRdb re-called the reads through MiXCR, storing one row per CDR3 protein. The table has 450,000 to 600,000 distinct CDR3 sequences, about 33% seen once. Their antigen targets remain unknown. The material sequenced was cultured PBMCs, taken from culture after CMV antigen stimulation. The origin of the receptors is a human donor in good health (CMV status not recorded). Some clones in this sample may be carry-over from other donors' samples.

The chain links TRBV12-3 or TRBV12-4 to TRBJ1-2; 9 bases are a match to TRBD1. V shed 6 bases, J shed 4 bases, and the junction held 6 bases outside the gene matches. The CDR3 extends over 14 amino acids. This CDR3 reads CASRMLTGGYGYTF. Written as DNA, the CDR3 is TGTGCCAGCAGAATGTTGACAGGGGGCTATGGCTACACCTTC.

This clonotype came up a few times. This sequence joins TRBV11-2 and TRBJ2-7; 12 bases align to TRBD2. The CDR3 consists of 17 residues. V shed 2 bases, J shed 2 bases, and the junction held 7 bases outside the gene matches. Germline-derived CDR1 and CDR2 are SGHAT and FQNNGV. DNA for the CDR3: TGTGCCAGCAGCTTATCTAGCGGGAGGGCAGAGACCTACGAGCAGTACGTC. Protein: CASSLSSGRAETYEQYV.